The 14 T cell receptor beta chains listed next were all sequenced from one sample in a study of tumor-infiltrating lymphocytes in primary liver carcinoma. Germline DNA was extracted alongside blood RNA, which was obtained from unsorted whole blood. TCR beta cDNA was prepared out of roughly 0.5 ug total RNA by means of a constant-region primer. Generation of the TCR beta libraries relied on three nested multiplex PCR rounds using slightly modified ARM-PCR. A C-beta reverse primer was combined with TRBV1-TRBV30 forward primers in the first two PCR rounds, and each round had around 10 cycles. One entry per CDR3 protein results from TCRdb running MiXCR on the multiplex PCR reads. The table has some 200,000 distinct CDR3 sequences, roughly two thirds seen once. The sample taken for sequencing was peripheral blood. The receptor source for this set is a woman between 55 and 75 years old with primary liver carcinoma and hepatitis B virus infection.

Here the CDR3 DNA reads TGTGCCAGTAGTCTCTGGACTAGCACCGGGGAGCTGTTTTTT. This translates into CASSLWTSTGELFF. This chain uses TRBV19 with TRBJ2-2; 7 bases match TRBD2. V was clipped by 5 bases and J by 4 bases; unmatched bases: 4. The germline gives CDR1 LNHDA, CDR2 SQIVND (reference sequence). The CDR3 is made up of 14 amino acids.

This chain joins TRBV7-9 and TRBJ2-5; D might be TRBD1 (5 bases). V gave up 5 bases and J gave up 5 bases, with 18 bases separating them. The CDR3 has 15 residues. The germline V gene has CDR1 SEHNR and CDR2 FQNEAQ (reference sequence). CDR3 in DNA: TGTGCCAGCAGCCTAAACCTGGGGCTGTTGGAGACCCAGTACTTC. Its protein product is CASSLNLGLLETQYF.

The chain employs TRBV5-6 and TRBJ2-5; the match to TRBD1 covers 7 bases. This CDR3 contains 15 residues. CDR1 is SGHDT and CDR2 is YYEEEE in the germline V gene. V was pared by 7 bases and J by 7 bases, with 16 bases of the junction left unmatched. This CDR3 is CASGALDRVWGTQYF. The CDR3 DNA sequence: TGTGCCAGCGGAGCCCTAGACAGGGTGTGGGGGACCCAGTACTTC.

The V and J genes are TRBV11-2 and TRBJ1-1, with a tentative D call TRBD1 (6 bases). CDR1 SGHAT and CDR2 FQNNGV come from the germline V gene. The CDR3 runs 17 residues. V shed 2 bases and J shed 5 bases, with 21 bases lying between them. CDR3 nucleotide sequence: TGTGCCAGCAGCTTAAGTCCCAGGGGTAAAGCAGTAACTGAAGCTTTCTTT. Its protein product is CASSLSPRGKAVTEAFF.

In this sample, this clonotype turned up a few times. One end of the junction does not line up with germline, which may come from a read error. The rearrangement uses TRBV11-2 and TRBJ2-1; D ambiguous. CDR1 is SGHAT, CDR2 FQNNGV, per germline. CDR3 length: 17 residues. CDR3 in DNA: TGTGCCAGCAGCCCCCTCCTCCTGGCAGGAACTTACATTGAGCAGTTCTTC. This translates into CASSPLLLAGTYIEQFF.

Remarks on this clonotype: Because the CDR3 is missing its conserved closing phenylalanine or tryptophan, this is likely a read error. The chain carries TRBV5-1 and TRBJ1-4; the D is unclear. Germline CDR1 is SGHRS and CDR2 is YFSETQ. The CDR3 covers 12 residues. V was pared by 8 bases and J by 7 bases, with 12 bases between. The CDR3 DNA reads TGCGCCAGTAGCCCCGACGGTGAAAAACTGTTTTCT. The encoded protein is CASSPDGEKLFS.

Only a few counts were recorded for this clonotype. The chain combines TRBV6-4 with TRBJ2-2; weak D call: TRBD2 (5 bases). Germline V gene data show CDR1 as MRHNA and CDR2 as SNTAGT. The CDR3 spans 15 residues. V was pared by 5 bases and J by 5 bases, with 15 bases between. CDR3 sequence (DNA): TGTGCCAGCAGTCCGATCGGACTTGATACCGGGGAGCTGTTTTTT. Translated, it gives CASSPIGLDTGELFF.

Turning to this clonotype: The CDR3 does not end in the conserved phenylalanine or tryptophan, so this is likely a read error. The chain recombines TRBV6-5 with TRBJ2-1, with a tentative D call TRBD2 (6 bases). Trimming stripped 7 bases from V and 7 bases from J, with 17 bases between. Per germline, CDR1 MNHEY and CDR2 SVGAGI. The CDR3 extends over 14 amino acids. The CDR3 DNA reads as TGTGCCAGCAAAAAGGCGGGACCCTGGAATGAGCAGTTCTCC. This codes for CASKKAGPWNEQFS.

In regard to this clonotype: One base away lies a much larger clone, so this may be a sequencing read error. This sequence joins TRBV6-2 or TRBV6-3 and TRBJ2-1, with TRBD2 matching 13 bases. The CDR3 is 18 amino acids. In germline, CDR1 is MNHEY, CDR2 SVGEGT. The CDR3 reads CAGSRRTSGRPSYNEQFF. Here the CDR3 DNA reads TGTGCCGGCAGCCGTAGGACTAGCGGGAGACCCTCCTACAATGAGCAGTTCTTC.

Notes on this clonotype: A much larger clonotype is one base distant, so this may be a read error. The CDR3 DNA is TGTGCCAGCAGCTTAGGCGGGGCCACCCCCCCGGGTAGCTACACCTTC. It translates to CASSLGGATPPGSYTF. The chain links TRBV13 to TRBJ1-2; D possibly corresponds to TRBD1 (5 bases). Trimming cost V 0 bases and J 9 bases, with 20 bases left between them. The germline gives CDR1 PRHDT, CDR2 FYEKMQ (reference sequence). CDR3 length: 16 residues.

The genes are TRBV4-3 and TRBJ1-5; the D gene is possibly TRBD1 (5 bases). Germline V gene data show CDR1 as LGHNA and CDR2 as YSLEER. The CDR3 runs to 13 residues. Deletions cut 3 bases from V and 7 bases from J, with 10 bases between. The DNA for the CDR3 is TGCGCCAGCAGCCAGTCCAGGGAGCAGCCCCAGCATTTT. This translates into CASSQSREQPQHF.

Comment on this clonotype: One end of the junction is discordant with germline, which a read error may explain. The rearrangement uses TRBV11-2 and TRBJ2-7, with a tentative D call TRBD1 (6 bases). Germline-derived CDR1 and CDR2 are SGHAT and FQNNGV. The CDR3 spans 13 residues. The CDR3 region has the DNA TGTACCAGCAGCTTAGACAGGAGGTACGAGCAGTACTTC. This gives the protein CTSSLDRRYEQYF.

Note on this clonotype: A much bigger clone sits one base away, suggesting this may be a read error. The chain links TRBV6-7 to TRBJ1-5, with D unresolved. TRBV6-7 is given ORF status, its function remaining uncertain. This CDR3 is 14 amino acids long. V was pared by 5 bases and J by 3 bases, with 11 bases between. The CDR3 spells CASSARGTNQPQHF. The DNA for the CDR3 is TGTGCCAGCAGTGCTCGAGGAACCAATCAGCCCCAGCATTTT.

Details on this clonotype: Since the CDR3 does not end with the conserved phenylalanine or tryptophan, this likely comes from a read error. V usage is TRBV11-2 and J usage is TRBJ2-7, with no clear D. Per the germline V gene, CDR1 is SGHAT and CDR2 is FQNNGV. CDR3 length: 13 amino acids. The CDR3 nucleotides read TGTGCTAGCAGCTTGCAGACTTGGCGCGAGCAGTACCTC. Protein sequence: CASSLQTWREQYL.